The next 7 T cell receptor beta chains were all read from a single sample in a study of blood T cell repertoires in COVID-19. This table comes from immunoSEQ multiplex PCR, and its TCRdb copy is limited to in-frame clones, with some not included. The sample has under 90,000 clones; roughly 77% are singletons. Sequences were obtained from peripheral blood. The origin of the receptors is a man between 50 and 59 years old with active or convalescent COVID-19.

The CDR3 loop is CASRQGPLTDTQYF. The CDR3 nucleotides are TGTGCCAGCAGACAGGGGCCTCTCACAGATACGCAGTATTTT. This rearrangement joins TRBV6-5 to TRBJ2-3; the match to TRBD1 covers 7 bases. The CDR3 totals 14 residues. Trimming cost V 6 bases and J 2 bases; bases outside gene matches: 5. Germline V gene data show CDR1 as MNHEY and CDR2 as SVGAGI.

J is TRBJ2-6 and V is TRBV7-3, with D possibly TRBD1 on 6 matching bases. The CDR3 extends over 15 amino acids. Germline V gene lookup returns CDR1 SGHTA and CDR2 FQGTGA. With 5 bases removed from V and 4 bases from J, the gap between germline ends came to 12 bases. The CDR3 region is CASSRSGAGANVLTF. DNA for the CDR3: TGTGCCAGCAGCCGCTCAGGGGCGGGGGCCAACGTCCTGACTTTC.

The CDR3 sequence is CASSQAGQGLRSPLHF. The CDR3 region has the DNA TGCGCCAGCAGCCAAGCTGGACAGGGCCTTAGGTCACCCCTCCACTTT. The V gene is TRBV4-1, the J gene TRBJ1-6; TRBD1 aligns across 8 bases. J lost 10 bases, V lost 1 base, and 9 bases had no gene match. The CDR3 totals 16 residues. In germline, CDR1 is MGHRA, CDR2 YSYEKL.

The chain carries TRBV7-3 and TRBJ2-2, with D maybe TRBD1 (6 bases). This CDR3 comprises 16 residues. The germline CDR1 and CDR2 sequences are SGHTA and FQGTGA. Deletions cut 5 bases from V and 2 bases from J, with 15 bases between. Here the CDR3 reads CASSAQGWINTGELFF. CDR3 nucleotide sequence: TGTGCCAGCAGCGCGCAGGGGTGGATCAACACCGGGGAGCTGTTTTTT.

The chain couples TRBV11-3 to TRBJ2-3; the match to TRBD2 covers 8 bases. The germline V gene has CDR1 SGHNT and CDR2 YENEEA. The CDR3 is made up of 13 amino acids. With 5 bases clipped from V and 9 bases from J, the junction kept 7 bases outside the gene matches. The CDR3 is CASSPGGEGTQYF. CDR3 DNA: TGTGCCAGCAGCCCCGGGGGGGAGGGAACGCAGTATTTT.

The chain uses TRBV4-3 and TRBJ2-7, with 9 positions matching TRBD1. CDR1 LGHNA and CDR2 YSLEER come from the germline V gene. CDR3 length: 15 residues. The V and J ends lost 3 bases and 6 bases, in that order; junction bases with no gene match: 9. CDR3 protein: CASSQGQGAGGEQYF. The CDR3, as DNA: TGCGCCAGCAGCCAGGGACAGGGCGCAGGAGGCGAGCAGTACTTC.

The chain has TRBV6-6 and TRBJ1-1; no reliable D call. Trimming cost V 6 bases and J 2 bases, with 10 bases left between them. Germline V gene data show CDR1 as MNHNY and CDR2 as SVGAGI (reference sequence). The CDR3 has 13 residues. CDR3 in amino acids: CASSNRGNTEAFF. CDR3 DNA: TGTGCCAGCAGCAACCGGGGAAACACTGAAGCTTTCTTT.